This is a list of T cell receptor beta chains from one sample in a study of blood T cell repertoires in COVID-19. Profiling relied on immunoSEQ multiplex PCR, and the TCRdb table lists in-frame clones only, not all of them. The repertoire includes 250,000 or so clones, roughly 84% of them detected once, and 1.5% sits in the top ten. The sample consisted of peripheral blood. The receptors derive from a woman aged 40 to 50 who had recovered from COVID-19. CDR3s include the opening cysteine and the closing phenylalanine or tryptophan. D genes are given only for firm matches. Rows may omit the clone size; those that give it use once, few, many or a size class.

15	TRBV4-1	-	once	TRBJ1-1	CATEGRGQGSAEAFF	TGCGCCACCGAGGGCAGGGGCCAAGGTTCCGCTGAAGCTTTCTTT
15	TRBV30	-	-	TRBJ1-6	CAWSVRGLYNSPLHF	TGTGCCTGGAGTGTAAGAGGCCTGTATAATTCACCCCTCCACTTT
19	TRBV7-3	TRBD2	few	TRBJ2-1	CASSLRPTQSGGRSNEQFF	TGTGCCAGCAGCTTAAGACCCACCCAGAGCGGGGGAAGGTCCAATGAGCAGTTCTTC
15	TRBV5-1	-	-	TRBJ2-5	CASSLVQGIQETQYF	TGCGCCAGCAGCTTGGTACAGGGAATCCAAGAGACCCAGTACTTC
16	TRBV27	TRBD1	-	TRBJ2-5	CASSLSTGATQETQYF	TGTGCCAGCAGTTTATCGACAGGGGCGACCCAAGAGACCCAGTACTTC
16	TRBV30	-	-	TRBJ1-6	CAWSAPVSSYNSPLHF	TGTGCCTGGAGTGCCCCGGTGAGCTCCTATAATTCACCCCTCCACTTT
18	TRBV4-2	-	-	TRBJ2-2	CASSQDFPGAWGTGELFF	TGTGCCAGCAGCCAAGATTTTCCAGGGGCCTGGGGGACCGGGGAGCTGTTTTTT
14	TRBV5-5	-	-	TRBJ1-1	CASSLDRDGTEAFF	TGTGCCAGCAGCTTGGACAGGGACGGCACTGAAGCTTTCTTT
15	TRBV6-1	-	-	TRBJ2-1	CASSKGGRPYNEQFF	TGTGCCAGCAGTAAGGGGGGGCGGCCCTACAATGAGCAGTTCTTC
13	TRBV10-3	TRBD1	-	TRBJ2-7	CAIRKPTGAEQYF	TGTGCCATCAGGAAGCCGACAGGGGCCGAGCAGTACTTC
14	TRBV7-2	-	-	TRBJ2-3	CASSFGGRPDTQYF	TGTGCCAGCAGCTTCGGGGGACGGCCAGATACGCAGTATTTT
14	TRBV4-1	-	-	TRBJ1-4	CASSQGSTNEKLFF	TGCGCCAGCAGCCAAGGGAGTACTAATGAAAAACTGTTTTTT
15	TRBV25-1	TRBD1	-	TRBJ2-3	CASGTDRAATDTQYF	TGTGCCAGCGGGACCGACAGGGCGGCTACAGATACGCAGTATTTT
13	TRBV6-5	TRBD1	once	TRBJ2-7	CASTGTGASEQYF	TGTGCCAGCACCGGGACAGGGGCCAGCGAGCAGTACTTC
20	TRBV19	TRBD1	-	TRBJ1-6	CASSLTHTGQGAWRNSPLHF	TGTGCCAGTAGCCTCACCCATACGGGACAGGGGGCATGGCGTAATTCACCCCTCCACTTT
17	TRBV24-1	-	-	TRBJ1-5	CATSDSGGSGLNQPQHF	TGTGCCACCAGTGATAGTGGGGGGTCAGGGCTTAATCAGCCCCAGCATTTT
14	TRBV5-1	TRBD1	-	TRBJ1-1	CASSETGGGTEAFF	TGCGCCAGCAGCGAGACAGGGGGAGGTACTGAAGCTTTCTTT
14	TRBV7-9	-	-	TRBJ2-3	CASAGWGNTDTQYF	TGTGCCAGCGCGGGGTGGGGGAACACAGATACGCAGTATTTT
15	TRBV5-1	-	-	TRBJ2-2	CASRLGQDTTGELFF	TGCGCCAGCAGGCTAGGGCAGGACACAACCGGGGAGCTGTTTTTT
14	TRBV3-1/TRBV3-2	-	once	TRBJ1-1	CASSQGGKDTEAFF	TGTGCCAGCAGCCAAGGAGGGAAGGACACTGAAGCTTTCTTT
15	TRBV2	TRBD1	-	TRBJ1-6	CASIPERGLNSPLHF	TGTGCCAGCATCCCAGAAAGGGGGCTAAATTCACCCCTCCACTTT
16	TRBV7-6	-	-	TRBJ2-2	CASSQGTGSYTGELFF	TGTGCCAGCAGCCAGGGGACGGGAAGTTACACCGGGGAGCTGTTTTTT
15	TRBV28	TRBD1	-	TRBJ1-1	CASSLLTGRYTEAFF	TGTGCCAGCAGTTTGCTGACAGGGCGTTACACTGAAGCTTTCTTT
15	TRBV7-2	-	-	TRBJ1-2	CASSLEPREVHGYTF	TGTGCCAGCAGCCTCGAGCCCAGGGAAGTACATGGCTACACCTTC
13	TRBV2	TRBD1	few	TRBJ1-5	CASKGQSNQPQHF	TGTGCCAGCAAGGGACAGAGCAATCAGCCCCAGCATTTT
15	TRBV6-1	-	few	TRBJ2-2	CASSEPGQVTGELFF	TGTGCCAGCAGTGAACCGGGACAAGTAACCGGGGAGCTGTTTTTT
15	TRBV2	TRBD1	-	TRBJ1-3	CASRDRGLSGNTIYF	TGTGCCAGCAGGGACAGGGGGCTCTCTGGAAACACCATATATTTT
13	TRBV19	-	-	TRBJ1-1	CASSMGRAVEAFF	TGTGCCAGTAGTATGGGCAGGGCAGTCGAAGCTTTCTTT
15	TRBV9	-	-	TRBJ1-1	CASSAQGTANTEAFF	TGTGCCAGCAGCGCACAGGGAACAGCTAACACTGAAGCTTTCTTT
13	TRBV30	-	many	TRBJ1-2	CAWSWGGFYGYTF	TGTGCCTGGAGTTGGGGCGGTTTCTATGGCTACACCTTC
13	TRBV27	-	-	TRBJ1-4	CASSATGGEKLFF	TGTGCCAGCAGTGCGACAGGAGGAGAAAAACTGTTTTTT
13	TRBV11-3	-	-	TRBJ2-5	CASSAQYRETQYF	TGTGCCAGCAGCGCCCAGTACCGTGAGACCCAGTACTTC
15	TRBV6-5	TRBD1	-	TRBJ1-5	CASSPRTGSYQPQHF	TGTGCCAGCAGTCCCCGGACAGGGTCGTATCAGCCCCAGCATTTT
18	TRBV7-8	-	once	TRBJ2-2	CASSLDRGAGQFTGELFF	TGTGCCAGCAGCTTAGACCGGGGTGCAGGACAGTTCACCGGGGAGCTGTTTTTT
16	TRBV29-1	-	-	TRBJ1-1	CSVRTYHRDGNTEAFF	TGCAGCGTTCGAACCTACCACAGGGATGGGAACACTGAAGCTTTCTTT
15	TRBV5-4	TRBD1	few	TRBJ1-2	CASSTETGGNYGYTF	TGTGCCAGCAGCACTGAGACAGGGGGCAACTATGGCTACACCTTC
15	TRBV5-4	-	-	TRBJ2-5	CASSFGGTQQETQYF	TGTGCCAGCAGCTTTGGCGGGACCCAACAAGAGACCCAGTACTTC
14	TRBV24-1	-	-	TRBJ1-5	CATSDNQGFQPQHF	TGTGCCACCAGTGATAACCAGGGGTTTCAGCCCCAGCATTTT
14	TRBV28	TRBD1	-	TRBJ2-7	CASRRGQGFYEQYF	TGTGCCAGCCGACGGGGACAGGGTTTTTACGAGCAGTACTTC
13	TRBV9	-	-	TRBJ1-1	CASSADRNTEAFF	TGTGCCAGCAGCGCGGACAGGAACACTGAAGCTTTCTTT
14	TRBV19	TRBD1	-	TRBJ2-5	CASSVRQGVETQYF	TGTGCCAGTAGTGTCCGACAGGGAGTCGAGACCCAGTACTTC
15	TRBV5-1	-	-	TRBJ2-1	CASSLSGRQDNEQFF	TGCGCCAGCAGCTTGTCTGGGCGTCAGGACAATGAGCAGTTCTTC
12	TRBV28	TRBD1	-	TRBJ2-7	CASSLSKGAQYF	TGTGCCAGCAGTTTAAGTAAGGGGGCGCAATACTTC
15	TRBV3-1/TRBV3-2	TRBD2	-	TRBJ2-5	CASSPWTSAPETQYF	TGTGCCAGCAGCCCGTGGACTAGCGCCCCGGAGACCCAGTACTTC
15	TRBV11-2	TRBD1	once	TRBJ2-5	CASSPGQVLEETQYF	TGTGCCAGCAGCCCAGGACAGGTTCTGGAAGAGACCCAGTACTTC
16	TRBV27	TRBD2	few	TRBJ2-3	CASSPRLAGGLDTQYF	TGTGCCAGCAGTCCCAGACTAGCGGGGGGTTTGGATACGCAGTATTTT
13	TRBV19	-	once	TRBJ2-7	CASSVQAGYEQYF	TGTGCCAGTAGTGTCCAGGCTGGGTACGAGCAGTACTTC
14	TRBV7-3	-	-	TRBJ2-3	CASSLGGGGNTQYF	TGTGCCAGCAGCTTAGGGGGAGGAGGCAATACGCAGTATTTT
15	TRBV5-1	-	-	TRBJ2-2	CASKTGTANTGELFF	TGCGCCAGCAAAACCGGGACTGCGAACACCGGGGAGCTGTTTTTT
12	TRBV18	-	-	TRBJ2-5	CASSQAGETQYF	TGTGCCAGCTCACAAGCGGGAGAGACCCAGTACTTC
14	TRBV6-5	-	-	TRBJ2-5	CASTAGNDQETQYF	TGTGCCAGCACGGCAGGGAATGACCAAGAGACCCAGTACTTC
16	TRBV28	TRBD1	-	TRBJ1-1	CASTLGTGVMNTEAFF	TGTGCCAGCACTCTCGGGACAGGGGTCATGAACACTGAAGCTTTCTTT